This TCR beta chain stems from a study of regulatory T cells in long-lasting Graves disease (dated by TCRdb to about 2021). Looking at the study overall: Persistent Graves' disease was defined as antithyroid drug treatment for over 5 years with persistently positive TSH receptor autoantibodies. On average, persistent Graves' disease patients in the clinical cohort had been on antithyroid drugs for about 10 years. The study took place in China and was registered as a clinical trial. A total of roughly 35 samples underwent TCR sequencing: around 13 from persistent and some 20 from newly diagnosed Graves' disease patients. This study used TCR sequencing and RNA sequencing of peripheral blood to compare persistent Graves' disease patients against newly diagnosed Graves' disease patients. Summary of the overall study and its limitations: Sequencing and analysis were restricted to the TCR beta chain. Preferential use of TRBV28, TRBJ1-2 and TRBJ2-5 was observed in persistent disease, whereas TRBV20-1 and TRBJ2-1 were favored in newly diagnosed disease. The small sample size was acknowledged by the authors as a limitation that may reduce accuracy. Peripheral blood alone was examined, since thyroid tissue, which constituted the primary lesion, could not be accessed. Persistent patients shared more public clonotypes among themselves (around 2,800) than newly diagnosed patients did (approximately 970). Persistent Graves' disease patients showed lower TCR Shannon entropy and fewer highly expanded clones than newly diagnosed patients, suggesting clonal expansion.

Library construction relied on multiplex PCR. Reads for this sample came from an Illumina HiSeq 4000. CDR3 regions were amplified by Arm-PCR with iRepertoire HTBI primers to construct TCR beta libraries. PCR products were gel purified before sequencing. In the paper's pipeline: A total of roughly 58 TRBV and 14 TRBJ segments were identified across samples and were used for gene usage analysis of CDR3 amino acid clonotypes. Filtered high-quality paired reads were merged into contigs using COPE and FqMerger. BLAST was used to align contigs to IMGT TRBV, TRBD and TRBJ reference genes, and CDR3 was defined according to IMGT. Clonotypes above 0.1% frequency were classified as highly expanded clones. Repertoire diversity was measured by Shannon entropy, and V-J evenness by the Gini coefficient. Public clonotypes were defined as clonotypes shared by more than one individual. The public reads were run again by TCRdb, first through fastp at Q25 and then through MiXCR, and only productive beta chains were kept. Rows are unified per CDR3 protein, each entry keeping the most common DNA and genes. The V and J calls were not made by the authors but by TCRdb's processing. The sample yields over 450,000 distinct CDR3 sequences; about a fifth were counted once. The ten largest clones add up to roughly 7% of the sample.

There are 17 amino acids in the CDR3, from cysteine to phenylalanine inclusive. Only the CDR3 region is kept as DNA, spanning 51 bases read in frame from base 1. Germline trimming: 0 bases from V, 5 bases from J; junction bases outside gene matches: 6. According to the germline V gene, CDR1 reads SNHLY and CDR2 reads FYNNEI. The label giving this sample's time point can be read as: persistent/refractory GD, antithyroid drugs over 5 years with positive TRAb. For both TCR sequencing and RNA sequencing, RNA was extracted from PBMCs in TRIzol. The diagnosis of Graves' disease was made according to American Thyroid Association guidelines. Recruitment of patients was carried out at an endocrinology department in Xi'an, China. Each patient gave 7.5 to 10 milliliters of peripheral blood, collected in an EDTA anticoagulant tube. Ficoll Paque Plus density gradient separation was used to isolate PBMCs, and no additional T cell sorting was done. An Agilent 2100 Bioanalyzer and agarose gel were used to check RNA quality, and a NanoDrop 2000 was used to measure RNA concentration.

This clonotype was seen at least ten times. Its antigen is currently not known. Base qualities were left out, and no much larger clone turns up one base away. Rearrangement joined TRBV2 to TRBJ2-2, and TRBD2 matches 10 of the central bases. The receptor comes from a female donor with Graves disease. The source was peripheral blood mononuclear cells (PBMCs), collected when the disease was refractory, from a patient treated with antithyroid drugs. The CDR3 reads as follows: CASSEAQGLARTGELFF. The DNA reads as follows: TGTGCCAGCAGTGAAGCGCAGGGACTAGCGAGAACCGGGGAGCTGTTTTTT.